This T cell receptor beta chain was captured in a study of vaccination and CD4 T cells after COVID-19. Cultured CD4+ T-cell DNA underwent Oncomine TCR Beta short-read sequencing. TCRdb reprocessed the PCR reads via MiXCR and lists one record per CDR3 protein. This sample has under 20,000 distinct CDR3 sequences; about 46% occur once, and the top ten carry approximately 7%. The treatment is: approximately nine-day PBMC culture with coronavirus spike peptide pools or control peptides (ViraFEST assay). In the case of this clonotype: The antigen is undetermined.

The CDR3 contains 13 residues. Trimming removed 6 bases at V and 0 bases at J, with 6 bases between. The germline V gene has CDR1 SGHTA and CDR2 FQGTGA. V usage is TRBV7-3 and J usage is TRBJ2-1; no definite D call. The sample here was CD4+ T cells from blood, cultured in vitro, taken after SARS-CoV-2 vaccination. This receptor was obtained from a human donor who had recovered from COVID-19. The CDR3 here is CASSRSSYNEQFF. DNA of the CDR3: TGTGCCAGCAGTCGGAGCTCCTACAATGAGCAGTTCTTC.